This T cell receptor (beta chain) was observed in a study of T cells expressing NK-cell markers. Study details: Sequencing of TCR beta repertoires drew on sorted CD3+CD56+NKG2C+, CD3+CD56+NKG2C- and CD3+CD56-NKG2C+ T cells. One of eight sequenced donors was HCMV-seronegative; the other seven were seropositive. Findings and caveats of the study: Several of the donors also had these clonotypes leading their CD3+CD56-NKG2C+ fraction. Over 5 donors showed dominant NKG2C+ clonotypes comprising roughly 1.0-7.0% of their CD8+ T cells.

Germline CDR1 is DFQATT and CDR2 is SNEGSKA (reference sequence). This CDR3 is 13 amino acids long. TCRdb reprocessed the 5' RACE reads; each CDR3 protein has one entry and no DNA is given. Recorded for this sample: 550,000 to 600,000 distinct CDR3 sequences. As regards this clonotype: Its matching antigen is unknown.

The source is a man younger than 30 in good health. V usage is TRBV20-1 and J usage is TRBJ2-1; the D call from TCRdb, TRBD2, cannot be confirmed without DNA. Material for sequencing was blood T cells: a sorted CD56 or NKG2C T cell subset, CD4+ or CD8+ T cells, or bulk PBMC T cells (not recorded which). The CDR3 spells CSARARRVVKQFF.